This is a list of T cell receptor beta chains from one sample in a study of T cells after somatic rescue of genetic block. Produced via immunoSEQ multiplex PCR; TCRdb's table is partial and in-frame only. The sample carries about 63,000 clones, around 90% recorded once. Sequencing was done on a sample of peripheral blood mononuclear cells (PBMCs). The receptors were sampled from a man in his forties. CDR3s include the opening cysteine and the closing phenylalanine or tryptophan. A D gene is named only where the DNA matches it firmly. Expanded clones are given a class, and other clones once, few, many or no size at all.

clone_size j_call d_call v_call cdr3_nt cdr3_aa
few TRBJ1-1 . TRBV5-1 TGCGCCAGCAGCTCGGGACCGTTGAACACTGAAGCTTTCTTT CASSSGPLNTEAFF
. TRBJ1-3 TRBD1 TRBV29-1 TGCAGCGTTGAGGCAGGGGGTCGCGGAAACACCATATATTTT CSVEAGGRGNTIYF
. TRBJ2-2 . TRBV28 TGTGCCAGCACTCCCTCCGGTGGCACCGGGGAGCTGTTTTTT CASTPSGGTGELFF
. TRBJ2-7 . TRBV15 TGTGCCACCAGCCATCCTCAAACAGGGAATACCTACGAGCAGTACTTC CATSHPQTGNTYEQYF
. TRBJ1-5 . TRBV10-2 TGCGCCAGCAGTAGAACAGCTCCCAATCAGCCCCAGCATTTT CASSRTAPNQPQHF
. TRBJ1-5 . TRBV30 TGTGCCTGGAGTGCTGGTGGGGGGAATCAGCCCCAGCATTTT CAWSAGGGNQPQHF
. TRBJ2-2 TRBD2 TRBV19 TGTGCCAGTAGAGCCACCGGGACTAGCGTTACCGGGGAGCTGTTTTTT CASRATGTSVTGELFF
. TRBJ2-5 . TRBV10-3 TGTGCCATCAATAGCGGACGGGAGGAGACCCAGTACTTC CAINSGREETQYF
once TRBJ2-3 . TRBV15 TGTGCCACCAGCAGAGATGTAGGGGCGCAGTATTTT CATSRDVGAQYF
. TRBJ2-7 TRBD2 TRBV5-1 TGCGCCAGCAGCCGTCGTGGGGATCGGACTAGCGGCCGCGAGCTGGGCGAGCAGTACTTC CASSRRGDRTSGRELGEQYF
. TRBJ2-7 TRBD1 TRBV7-8 TGTGCCAGCAGCTTTTCCCCCTCCGGGACAGGGGTGTACGAGCAGTACTTC CASSFSPSGTGVYEQYF
few TRBJ1-1 TRBD1 TRBV10-1 TGCGCCAGCAGCGAAGGGACAGAGAACACTGAAGCTTTCTTT CASSEGTENTEAFF
. TRBJ1-1 TRBD1 TRBV28 TGTGCCAGCAGTAGCGACAGGGGTTCCTTCATGAACACTGAAGCTTTCTTT CASSSDRGSFMNTEAFF
once TRBJ2-5 TRBD2 TRBV6-6 TGTGCCAGCAGCTCTCCCCGGGGGACTATCCAAGAGACCCAGTACTTC CASSSPRGTIQETQYF
. TRBJ2-7 TRBD2 TRBV7-2 TGTGCCAGCAGCCGGGGACTAGCGGAATCCTACGAGCAGTACTTC CASSRGLAESYEQYF
. TRBJ2-2 . TRBV4-1 TGCGCCAGCAGCCAAGGGGGGCAAACCGGGGAGCTGTTTTTT CASSQGGQTGELFF
. TRBJ2-4 . TRBV28 TGTGCCAGCAGTCCTCCGGGACGGAATATTCAGTACTTC CASSPPGRNIQYF
. TRBJ1-1 . TRBV4-1 TGCGCCAGCAGCCCGGGACCCCTAAGGGACACTGAAGCTTTCTTT CASSPGPLRDTEAFF
. TRBJ2-1 . TRBV19 TGTGCCAGTAGAACGACGGGTGGTAATGAGCAGTTCTTC CASRTTGGNEQFF
few TRBJ2-5 TRBD1 TRBV10-1 TGCGCCAGCAGCCCGACAGGGGTAGAGACCCAGTACTTC CASSPTGVETQYF
. TRBJ2-2 . TRBV19 TGTGCCAGTAGTATCACCGGGGAGCTGTTTTTT CASSITGELFF
. TRBJ1-6 . TRBV4-1 TGCGCCAGCAGCCAAAACGGGGCCCTCCACTTT CASSQNGALHF
. TRBJ2-1 . TRBV13 TGTGCCAGCAGCTCCCTCGGCAATGAGCAGTTCTTC CASSSLGNEQFF
. TRBJ2-2 TRBD2 TRBV5-1 TGCGCCAGCAGCTACGGGTTAGCGGGGGCCCCCACAAACACCGGGGAGCTGTTTTTT CASSYGLAGAPTNTGELFF
. TRBJ2-3 TRBD2 TRBV11-2 TGTGCCAGCAGCTTAGGGGTAGTAGCGGGGGTTTCCACAGATACGCAGTATTTT CASSLGVVAGVSTDTQYF
once TRBJ2-7 . TRBV27 TGTGCCAGCAGTTCGACAGACTCCTACGAGCAGTACTTC CASSSTDSYEQYF
once TRBJ2-1 TRBD2 TRBV6-5 TGTGCCAGCAGTTACTCCCTAGCGGGGGTCAATGAGCAGTTCTTC CASSYSLAGVNEQFF
. TRBJ1-5 . TRBV6-6 TGTGCCAGCAGTTACGGGGTCATGAGCAATCAGCCCCAGCATTTT CASSYGVMSNQPQHF
. TRBJ1-6 . TRBV7-2 TGTGCCAGCAGCTTAGGGGGTGGACGGACTGGCTCCTATAATTCACCCCTCCACTTT CASSLGGGRTGSYNSPLHF
. TRBJ2-5 . TRBV27 TGTGCCAGTTCCTCCTGGGGGGAAGAGACCCAGTACTTC CASSSWGEETQYF
. TRBJ1-2 TRBD1 TRBV7-9 TGTGCCAGCAGCTTAGCAGGGGGCTCCTACTATGGCTACACCTTC CASSLAGGSYYGYTF
medium-sized TRBJ2-1 TRBD2 TRBV27 TGTGCCAGCAGTTTATTCTGGACTAGCGGGAGCTATGAGCAGTTCTTC CASSLFWTSGSYEQFF
. TRBJ2-7 . TRBV18 TGTGCCAGCTCAGTCGACAGCGGGTTGTACGAGCAGTACTTC CASSVDSGLYEQYF
. TRBJ2-7 . TRBV28 TGTGCCAGCACCCTCAGGGGGGCCCCCTACGAGCAGTACTTC CASTLRGAPYEQYF
. TRBJ1-6 TRBD1 TRBV2 TGTGCCAGCAGAGACCAGACAGGGGCGAATTCACCCCTCCACTTT CASRDQTGANSPLHF
. TRBJ2-3 TRBD2 TRBV9 TGTGCCAGCAGCGTAAATCTAGCGGGGGGGCCTGAAGATACGCAGTATTTT CASSVNLAGGPEDTQYF
. TRBJ1-5 . TRBV6-5 TGTGCCAGCAGAGACTCCGGGACAAGCAATCAGCCCCAGCATTTT CASRDSGTSNQPQHF
. TRBJ1-5 . TRBV28 TGTGCCAGCAGTTTATCGATGGGTGGCAATCAGCCCCAGCATTTT CASSLSMGGNQPQHF
. TRBJ2-1 TRBD1 TRBV6-1 TGTGCCAGCATTTGGGACAGGGGCGGGAATGAGCAGTTCTTC CASIWDRGGNEQFF
. TRBJ1-2 . TRBV5-4 TGTGCCAGCAGCTTGGGTACAGGCGGGTTTAAGGATGGCTACACCTTC CASSLGTGGFKDGYTF
. TRBJ2-7 . TRBV10-1 TGCGCCAGCAGTGATTCGGCAGGGATAAGCTACGAGCAGTACTTC CASSDSAGISYEQYF
. TRBJ1-2 TRBD1 TRBV14 TGTGCCAGCAGCCAAGCTAGACAGGGATGGAGGAACTATGGCTACACCTTC CASSQARQGWRNYGYTF
. TRBJ2-4 . TRBV6-5 TGTGCCAGCAGTTACTCGAGCCAGGGGCGTCAGTACTTC CASSYSSQGRQYF
. TRBJ2-1 TRBD1 TRBV19 TGTGCCAGTAGTCCAGGGGGTGTGGGTGAGCAGTTCTTC CASSPGGVGEQFF
. TRBJ2-1 . TRBV11-3 TGTGCCAGCAGCCACACCGGGGACCCACCGTTCTTC CASSHTGDPPFF
. TRBJ2-7 . TRBV5-1 TGCGCCAGCAGCTTGTTTATAGGGTTCGAGCAGTACTTC CASSLFIGFEQYF
. TRBJ2-3 . TRBV6-1 TGTGCCAGCAGTGCTGGAGGGGGGGGCCGCGCAGATACGCAGTATTTT CASSAGGGGRADTQYF
. TRBJ2-1 TRBD1 TRBV6-6 TGTGCCAGCAGTTCCACAGGGGTGACTGAGCAGTTCTTC CASSSTGVTEQFF
few TRBJ1-5 . TRBV4-1 TGCGCCAGCAGCCAAGACAGGGTGGGCCAGCCCCAGCATTTT CASSQDRVGQPQHF
. TRBJ1-6 . TRBV5-1 TGCGCCAGCAGCTTGGTATCCGGGGCGCAACCCTATTCACCCCTCCACTTT CASSLVSGAQPYSPLHF
few TRBJ1-5 TRBD1 TRBV18 TGTGCCAGCTCACCGGGACAGGGTCATCAGCCCCAGCATTTT CASSPGQGHQPQHF
. TRBJ2-5 TRBD2 TRBV4-1 TGCGCCAGCAGCCAACATACTGGACTAGCGGGAGGAGAGACCCAGTACTTC CASSQHTGLAGGETQYF
. TRBJ1-4 TRBD1 TRBV5-1 TGCGCCAGCAGACCCACCCAGGACAGGGGTGAAAAACTGTTTTTT CASRPTQDRGEKLFF